The sequence of this T cell receptor (beta chain) was determined in a study of metastatic and nonmetastatic thyroid tumors. Study overall: Samples came from malignant and benign thyroid patients, and repertoires were compared across blood and tumor or nodule tissue.

In the source study's methods: Clinicopathological groups of papillary thyroid cancer showed CDR3 differences that were used to build a distant-metastasis classifier. TCRdb ran MiXCR on the PCR reads. TCRdb's processing, not the study's, gives the V and J calls here. This sample has about 36,000 clones; around 21% occur once, and the top ten carry around 16%. The germline V gene has CDR1 LNHDA and CDR2 SQIVND (reference sequence). This CDR3 contains 14 residues. V was cut by 7 bases and J by 7 bases, with 17 bases left in between. Prior to thyroid surgery, none of the patients had received any treatment. Ten or more counts support this clone.

The chain recombines TRBV19 with TRBJ2-1, with D possibly being TRBD2 (5 bases). This receptor was identified in a female donor with papillary thyroid cancer or a benign thyroid nodule (not recorded which). Some clones in this sample may be carry-over from other donors' samples. Sample: blood. The CDR3 is CASTPLKGGNEQFF. CDR3 sequence (DNA): TGTGCCAGTACCCCCCTTAAGGGCGGGAATGAGCAGTTCTTC.